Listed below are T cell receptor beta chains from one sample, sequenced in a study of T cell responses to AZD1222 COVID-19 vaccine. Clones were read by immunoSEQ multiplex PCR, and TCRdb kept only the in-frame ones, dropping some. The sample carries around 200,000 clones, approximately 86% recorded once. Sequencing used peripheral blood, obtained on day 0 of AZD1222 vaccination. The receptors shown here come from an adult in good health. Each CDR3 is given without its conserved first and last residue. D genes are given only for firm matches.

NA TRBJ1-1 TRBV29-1 SVGENRNTEAF
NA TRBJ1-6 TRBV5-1 ASSLGRTLPYNSPLH
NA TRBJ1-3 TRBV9 ASSTSWGEGNTIY
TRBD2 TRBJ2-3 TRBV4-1 ASSQDRASGTYTQY
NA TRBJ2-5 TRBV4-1 ASSQDLGTVKETQY
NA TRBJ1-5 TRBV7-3 ASSPRTVSNQPQH
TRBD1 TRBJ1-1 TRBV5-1 ASSPGQVNTEAF
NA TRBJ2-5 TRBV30 AWSPKRPQQETQY
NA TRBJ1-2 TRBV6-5 ASSFRGAGGYT
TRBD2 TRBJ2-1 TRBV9 ASSVAGTSGGASSYNEQF
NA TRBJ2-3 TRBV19 ASSIKGVGTDTQY
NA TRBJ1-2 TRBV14 AGFYGYT
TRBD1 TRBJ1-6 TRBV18 ASSPPNRGSDNSPLH
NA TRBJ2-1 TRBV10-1 ASSESLGGAQNEQF
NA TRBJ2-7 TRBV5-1 ASSLRQDGFSEQY
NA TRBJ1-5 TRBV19 ASSHTGIGNQPQH
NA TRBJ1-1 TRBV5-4 ASSMGAGVNTEAF
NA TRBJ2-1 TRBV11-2 ASSSSSGVLYEQF
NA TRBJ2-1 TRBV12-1 ASSLRGASGRCHEQF
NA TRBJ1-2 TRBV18 ASSPGLAYGYT
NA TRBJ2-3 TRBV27 ASSSEGVQGDTQY
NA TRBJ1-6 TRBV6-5 ASTRGSSYNSPLH
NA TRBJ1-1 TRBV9 ASSSSESTEAF
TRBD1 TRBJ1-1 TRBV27 ASSRQGTEAF
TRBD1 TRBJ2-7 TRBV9 ASSGDRGYEQY
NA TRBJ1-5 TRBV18 ASSPQGGGSNQPQH
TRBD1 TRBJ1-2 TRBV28 ASRTGGRYGYT
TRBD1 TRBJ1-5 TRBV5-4 ASSSQGAGSNQPQH
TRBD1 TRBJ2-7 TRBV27 ASARTGRYEQY
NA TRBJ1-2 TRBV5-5 ASSLPQWGSYGYT
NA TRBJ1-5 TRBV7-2 ASSSQGNQPQH
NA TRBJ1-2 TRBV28 ASSPPGVEFGYT
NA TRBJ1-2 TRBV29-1 SVDRPPRLYT
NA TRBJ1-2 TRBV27 ASSLLLYGYT
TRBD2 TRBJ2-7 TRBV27 ASSLSGGNSYEQY
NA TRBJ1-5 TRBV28 ASSRSWSNQPQH
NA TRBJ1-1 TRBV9 ASSVDGGQGSAF
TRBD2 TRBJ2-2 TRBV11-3 ASSLDSAGGAGTGELF
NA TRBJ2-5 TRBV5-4 ASSLAAADTETQY
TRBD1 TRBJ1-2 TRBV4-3 ASSQGGAGGRFGYT
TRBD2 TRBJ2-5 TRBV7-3 ASSQRASGVETQY
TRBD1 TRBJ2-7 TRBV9 ASSPGTDSYEQY
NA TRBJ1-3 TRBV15 ATSRDIRVAGNTIY
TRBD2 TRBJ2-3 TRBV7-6 ASTRSGRARPDTQY
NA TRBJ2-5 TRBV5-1 ASSLGEETQY
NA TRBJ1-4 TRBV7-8 ASSLGSANTNEKLF
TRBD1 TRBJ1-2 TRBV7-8 ASSLQSGGGNGYT
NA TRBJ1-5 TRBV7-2 ASSLAREQPQH
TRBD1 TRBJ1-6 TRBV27 ASSPGQGFSPLH
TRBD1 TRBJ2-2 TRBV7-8 ASSLDRGTGELF
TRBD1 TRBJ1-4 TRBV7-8 ASSFRTGPLSTNEKLF
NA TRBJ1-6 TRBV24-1 ATSAQGNSPLH
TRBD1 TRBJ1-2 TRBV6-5 ASSRDRGYGYT
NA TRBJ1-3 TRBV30 AWSVRPTAGNTIY
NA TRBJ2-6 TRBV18 ASSSSVLSGANVLT
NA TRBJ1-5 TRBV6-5 VTRDNSNQPQH
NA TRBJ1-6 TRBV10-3 AICQGNQSPLH